This T cell receptor (beta chain) appears in the sequencing data of a study of blood T cell repertoires in COVID-19. As for the study in general: Sources were T cells, B-cell-depleted T cells, or PBMCs; the material itself was cDNA or gDNA.

Some clones are missing from TCRdb's copy, which holds only in-frame ones; the method was immunoSEQ multiplex PCR. The sample lists 300,000 or so clones, 85% to 90% occurring once. The V and J ends lost 2 bases and 4 bases respectively, with 12 bases between them. CDR1 and CDR2 from the germline V gene are GTSNPN and SVGIG (reference sequence). The CDR3 runs to 14 residues. Sequencing was performed on peripheral blood. The receptor's source is a woman in her thirties or forties with acute or convalescent COVID-19. The chain couples TRBV30 to TRBJ1-5; possibly TRBD1 for D (6 bases). CDR3 loop: CAWSKGHKNQPQHF. The CDR3 DNA reads TGTGCCTGGAGTAAGGGACATAAGAATCAGCCCCAGCATTTT.